Listed here are 20 T cell receptor beta chains from one sample, sequenced in a study of metastatic and nonmetastatic thyroid tumors. Every patient underwent thyroid surgery untreated. Using MiXCR, TCRdb re-called clones from the PCR reads. The sample lists about 19,000 clones, roughly 22% seen once, with more than 9% in the top ten. The sequencing input was tumor tissue. These receptors came from a male donor with papillary thyroid cancer or a benign thyroid nodule (not recorded which). Some clones in this sample may be carry-over from other donors' samples.

The sample holds many counts of this clone. V usage is TRBV3-1 and J usage is TRBJ1-3; D possibly corresponds to TRBD1 (6 bases). CDR1 and CDR2 (germline): LGHDT, YNNKEL (reference sequence). V was pared by 0 bases and J by 4 bases, with 10 bases between. There are 15 residues in the CDR3. The CDR3 region has the DNA TGTGCCAGCAGCCAAGATTGGGGGGCCGGAAACACCATATATTTT. Translated, it gives CASSQDWGAGNTIYF.

This clone was found many times. The chain links TRBV9 to TRBJ1-1; TRBD1 might be the D (5 bases). This CDR3 comprises 15 residues. Per the germline V gene, CDR1 is SGDLS and CDR2 is YYNGEE. Between the trimmed V and J ends, which lost 0 bases and 4 bases, there was a span of 13 bases. The CDR3 sequence: CASSVDWGAPTEAFF. The DNA for the CDR3 is TGTGCCAGCAGCGTAGATTGGGGCGCCCCCACTGAAGCTTTCTTT. The full variable domain, in which reference TRBV9 and TRBJ1-1 provide the parts outside the CDR3, is DSGVTQTPKHLITATGQRVTLRCSPRSGDLSVYWYQQSLDQGLQFLIQYYNGEERAKGNILERFSAQQFPDLHSELNLSSLELGDSALYFCASSVDWGAPTEAFFGQGTRLTVV.

This clone has a handful of counts. CDR3 sequence: CASRSTVNYGYTF. The CDR3 DNA sequence: TGTGCCAGCAGATCGACAGTTAACTATGGCTACACCTTC. The chain carries TRBV12-3 or TRBV12-4 and TRBJ1-2; TRBD1 might be the D (5 bases). Trimming stripped 6 bases from V and 1 base from J, with 9 bases between. The CDR3 has 13 residues.

There are many counts of this clone. The chain is built from TRBV28 and TRBJ1-2; no clear D gene. CDR3 size: 17 residues. V gave up 3 bases and J gave up 0 bases, with 17 bases separating them. The V gene's germline CDR1 is MDHEN and CDR2 SYDVKM. CDR3 in DNA: TGTGCCAGCAGTTTCCTCCCTCGACAAGCTACTAACTATGGCTACACCTTC. Its protein is CASSFLPRQATNYGYTF.

The sample holds many counts of this clone. The chain links TRBV30 to TRBJ2-5, with no clear D. Trimming stripped 0 bases from V and 1 base from J, with 6 bases between. Germline lookup yields CDR1 GTSNPN and CDR2 SVGIG (reference sequence). The length of the CDR3 is 13 residues. The CDR3 DNA reads TGTGCCTGGAGTGTTGGGATCCAAGAGACCCAGTACTTC. Translation gives CAWSVGIQETQYF.

This clone is labeled as medium-sized. The CDR3 reads CASSSGQNYGYTF. The CDR3 nucleotides are TGTGCCAGCAGCTCGGGACAGAACTATGGCTACACCTTC. V gene TRBV11-2 combines with J gene TRBJ1-2, with 7 positions matching TRBD1. V was pared by 4 bases and J by 2 bases, with 1 base of the junction left unmatched. The V gene's germline CDR1 is SGHAT and CDR2 FQNNGV. The CDR3 is 13 residues long.

The sample holds many counts of this clone. The V gene is TRBV20-1, the J gene TRBJ2-1, with D possibly matching TRBD2 (6 bases). The V and J ends lost 4 bases and 6 bases respectively, with 19 bases between them. In germline, CDR1 is DFQATT, CDR2 SNEGSKA (reference sequence). The CDR3 has 15 amino acids. DNA for the CDR3: TGCAGTGCTACAAAAACAAGAGGAGGGGTCAATGAGCAGTTCTTC. It codes for CSATKTRGGVNEQFF.

The sample holds many counts of this clone. This chain connects TRBV28 to TRBJ2-7; the D gene is possibly TRBD2 (6 bases). The CDR3 runs to 15 residues. V lost 5 bases and J 1 base, leaving 15 bases between the germline ends. CDR1 and CDR2 (germline): MDHEN, SYDVKM. Here the CDR3 reads CASSPEEAGSYEQYF. In nucleotides, the CDR3 is TGTGCCAGCAGTCCAGAGGAAGCGGGTTCCTACGAGCAGTACTTC. Based on the CDR3 plus reference TRBV28 and TRBJ2-7, the full variable domain is DVKVTQSSRYLVKRTGEKVFLECVQDMDHENMFWYRQDPGLGLRLIYFSYDVKMKEKGDIPEGYSVSREKKERFSLILESASTNQTSMYLCASSPEEAGSYEQYFGPGTRLTVT.

The table lists this clone with many counts. The gene calls are TRBV20-1 and TRBJ2-7; either TRBD1 or TRBD2 may fit D (5 bases each). This CDR3 region has 12 residues. Germline loops: CDR1 DFQATT, CDR2 SNEGSKA (reference sequence). Trimming stripped 5 bases from V and 0 bases from J, with 8 bases between. CDR3: CSASGSSYEQYF. For the CDR3, the DNA is TGCAGTGCTTCAGGGAGCTCCTACGAGCAGTACTTC.

Details on this clone: Compared with germline, one end of the junction differs, possibly owing to a read error. The genes are TRBV20-1 and TRBJ2-7, with TRBD2 identical over 7 bases. The CDR3 spans 13 residues. Germline V lookup: CDR1 DFQATT, CDR2 SNEGSKA (reference sequence). The CDR3 DNA sequence: TGCAGAGCGGGACTATCCTTGTACAACGAGAAGTACTTC. Protein: CRAGLSLYNEKYF.

In this sample, this clone turned up a few times. The chain's CDR3 is CASSYAVHLWSYTF. The CDR3 DNA reads TGTGCCAGCAGTTACGCGGTACACCTTTGGAGCTACACCTTC. J is TRBJ1-2 and V is TRBV6-2 or TRBV6-3, with D unresolved. The germline CDR1 and CDR2 sequences are MNHEY and SVGEGT. V lost 2 bases and J lost 9, with 16 bases in between. The CDR3 runs 14 residues.

This clone was found many times. The CDR3 loop is CSAIQRGSLDSYEQYF. The DNA of the CDR3 is TGCAGTGCTATCCAGCGGGGTAGCCTTGACTCCTACGAGCAGTACTTC. The V and J genes are TRBV20-1 and TRBJ2-7; TRBD2 agrees at 7 bases. The CDR3 runs 16 residues. V lost 4 bases and J lost 0; bases outside the gene matches: 12. The germline CDR1 and CDR2 sequences are DFQATT and SNEGSKA (reference sequence).

The chain uses TRBV5-1 and TRBJ2-1, with a possible D match to TRBD2 (6 bases). CDR3 length: 15 residues. V gave up 9 bases and J gave up 6 bases, with 22 bases separating them. The germline V gene has CDR1 SGHRS and CDR2 YFSETQ. As DNA, the CDR3 is TGCGCCACCCATAACCCGGGACTTGAGGCCAATGAGCAGTTCTTC. Its protein is CATHNPGLEANEQFF.

This sequence joins TRBV11-2 and TRBJ2-7, with TRBD1 identical over 9 bases. The junction had 8 bases not matched to a gene; V was cut back by 5 bases and J by 6 bases. The CDR3 runs 14 residues. The germline V gene encodes CDR1 SGHAT and CDR2 FQNNGV. The CDR3 sequence: CASSHPGTGTEQYF. As DNA, the CDR3 is TGTGCCAGCAGCCACCCCGGGACAGGGACCGAGCAGTACTTC.

This chain links TRBV11-2 with TRBJ1-6; D not resolved. The V gene's germline CDR1 is SGHAT and CDR2 FQNNGV. This CDR3 comprises 19 residues. Trimming pared 2 bases from V and 0 bases from J, leaving 17 bases between. The CDR3 here is CASSLRAGRLSSYNSPLHF. The CDR3, as DNA: TGTGCCAGCAGCTTACGGGCAGGCCGCCTAAGCTCCTATAATTCACCCCTCCACTTT.

Points on this clone: The junction does not match germline at one end; this may be a read error. V and J are TRBV7-6 and TRBJ2-1, with D possibly called TRBD1 or TRBD2 (5 bases each). This CDR3 has 12 amino acids. The V gene's germline CDR1 is SGHVS and CDR2 FNYEAQ. The CDR3 nucleotides are TGTTCCAGCAGCATATCGGGGACGGAGCAGTTCTTC. This translates into CSSSISGTEQFF.

This clone has ten or more counts. The chain links TRBV20-1 to TRBJ1-1; 8 bases align to TRBD1. The CDR3 extends over 13 amino acids. Germline V CDR1 and CDR2: DFQATT, SNEGSKA (reference sequence). Trimming at V came to 0 bases and at J to 3 bases, leaving 0 bases not matched to a gene. CDR3 bases: TGCAGTGCTAGAGAGACAGGGGACACTGAAGCTTTCTTT. It translates to CSARETGDTEAFF.

The sample holds many counts of this clone. The chain couples TRBV11-2 to TRBJ2-3; TRBD1 matches at 12 bases. V shed 10 bases and J 2 bases; nucleotides not matched to a gene: 7. CDR3 length: 15 amino acids. Germline V gene sequence: CDR1 SGHAT, CDR2 FQNNGV. The CDR3 here is CATGDRGPLTDTQYF. For the CDR3, the DNA is TGTGCCACGGGGGACAGGGGGCCTCTCACAGATACGCAGTATTTT.

This clone was seen repeatedly, ten times or more. V gene TRBV5-5 combines with J gene TRBJ1-3, with a weak D call TRBD1 (5 bases). V lost 3 bases to trimming and J lost 8 bases, with 18 bases between them. This CDR3 contains 15 residues. Germline V gene sequence: CDR1 SGHKS, CDR2 YYEKEE (reference sequence). The CDR3 is CASSWGWARRDTIYF. The CDR3 coding sequence is TGTGCCAGCAGCTGGGGCTGGGCCCGGCGAGACACCATATATTTT. Filled out from reference TRBV5-5 and TRBJ1-3, the complete variable domain reads DAGVTQSPTHLIKTRGQQVTLRCSPISGHKSVSWYQQVLGQGPQFIFQYYEKEERGRGNFPDRFSARQFPNYSSELNVNALLLGDSALYLCASSWGWARRDTIYFGEGSWLTVV.

With regard to this clone: Lacking the conserved final phenylalanine or tryptophan, this CDR3 likely reflects a read error. It is unclear where the CDR3 begins or ends on the DNA, so no DNA is shown, and the CDR3 is as TCRdb lists it. CDR3 protein: CASRDLVAGGSQENL. V is TRBV6-9 and J is TRBJ2-3; TRBD2 is the table's D call, not checked against the DNA. CDR1 and CDR2 from the germline V gene are MNHGY and SVAAGI. The CDR3 contains 15 residues when both ends are counted.